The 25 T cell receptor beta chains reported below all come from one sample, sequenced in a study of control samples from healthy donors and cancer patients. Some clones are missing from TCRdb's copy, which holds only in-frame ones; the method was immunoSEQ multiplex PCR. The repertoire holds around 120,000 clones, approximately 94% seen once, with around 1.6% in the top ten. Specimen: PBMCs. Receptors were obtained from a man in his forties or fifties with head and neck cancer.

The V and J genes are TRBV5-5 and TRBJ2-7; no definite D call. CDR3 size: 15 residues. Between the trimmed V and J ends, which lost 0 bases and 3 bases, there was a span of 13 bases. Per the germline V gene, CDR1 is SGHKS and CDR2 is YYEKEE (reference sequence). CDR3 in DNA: TGTGCCAGCAGCTTGGCTCCATGGCGCGACTACGAGCAGTACTTC. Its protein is CASSLAPWRDYEQYF.

CDR3 in DNA: TGTGCCAGCAGTGACGACGCCCGGGGGGCCCAGCAGTTCTTC. It translates to CASSDDARGAQQFF. The chain carries TRBV6-4 and TRBJ2-1; a weak D match, TRBD2 (7 bases). The CDR3 runs 14 residues. Germline V gene data show CDR1 as MRHNA and CDR2 as SNTAGT. V was trimmed by 2 bases and J by 11 bases, leaving 16 bases between them.

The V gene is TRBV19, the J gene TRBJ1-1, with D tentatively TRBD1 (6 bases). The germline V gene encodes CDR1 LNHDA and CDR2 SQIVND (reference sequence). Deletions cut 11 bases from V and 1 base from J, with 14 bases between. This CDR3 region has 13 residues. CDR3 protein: CASADRKNTEAFF. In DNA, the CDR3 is TGTGCCTCGGCCGACAGGAAGAACACTGAAGCTTTCTTT.

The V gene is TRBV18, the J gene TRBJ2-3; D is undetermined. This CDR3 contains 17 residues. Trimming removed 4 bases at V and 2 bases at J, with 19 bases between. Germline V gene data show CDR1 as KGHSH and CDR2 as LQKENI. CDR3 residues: CASSLRPHYHVTDTQYF. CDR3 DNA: TGTGCCAGCTCACTCCGGCCTCACTACCACGTCACAGATACGCAGTATTTT.

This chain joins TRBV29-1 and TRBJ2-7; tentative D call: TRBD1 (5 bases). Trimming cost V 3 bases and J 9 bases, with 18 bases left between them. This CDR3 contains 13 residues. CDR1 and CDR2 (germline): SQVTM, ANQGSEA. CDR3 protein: CSVEDNPYQGQYF. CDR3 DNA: TGCAGCGTTGAGGACAATCCCTACCAGGGGCAGTACTTC.

CDR3 sequence (DNA): TGTGCCAGCAGCTTAACCGGGTCCACCGGGGAGCTGTTTTTT. This gives the protein CASSLTGSTGELFF. The chain has TRBV7-2 and TRBJ2-2; D remains unclear. The ends were cut back, 2 bases at V and 4 bases at J, with 8 bases in the middle. The CDR3 covers 14 residues. The V gene's germline CDR1 is SGHTA and CDR2 FQGNSA.

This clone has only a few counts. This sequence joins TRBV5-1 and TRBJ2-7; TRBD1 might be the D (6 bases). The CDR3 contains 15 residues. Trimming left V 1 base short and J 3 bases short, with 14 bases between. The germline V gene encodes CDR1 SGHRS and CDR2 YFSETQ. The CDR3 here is CASSLMAGAVYEQYF. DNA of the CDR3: TGCGCCAGCAGCTTGATGGCAGGGGCCGTCTACGAGCAGTACTTC.

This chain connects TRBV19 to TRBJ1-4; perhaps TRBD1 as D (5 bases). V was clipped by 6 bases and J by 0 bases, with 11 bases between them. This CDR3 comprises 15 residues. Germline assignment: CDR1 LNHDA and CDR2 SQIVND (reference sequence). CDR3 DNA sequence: TGTGCCAGTAGCCGGGGCGGGGCAACTAATGAAAAACTGTTTTTT. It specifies CASSRGGATNEKLFF.

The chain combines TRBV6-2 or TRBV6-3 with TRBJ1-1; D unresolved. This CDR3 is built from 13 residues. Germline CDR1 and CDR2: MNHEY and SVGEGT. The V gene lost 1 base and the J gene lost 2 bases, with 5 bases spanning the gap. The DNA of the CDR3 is TGTGCCAGCAGTTACTTACGAAACACTGAAGCTTTCTTT. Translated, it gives CASSYLRNTEAFF.

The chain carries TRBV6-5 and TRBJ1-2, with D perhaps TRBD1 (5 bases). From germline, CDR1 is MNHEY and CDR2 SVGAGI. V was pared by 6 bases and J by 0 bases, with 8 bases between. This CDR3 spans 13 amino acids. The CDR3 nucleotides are TGTGCCAGCAGAAGGGGTTCTAACTATGGCTACACCTTC. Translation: CASRRGSNYGYTF.

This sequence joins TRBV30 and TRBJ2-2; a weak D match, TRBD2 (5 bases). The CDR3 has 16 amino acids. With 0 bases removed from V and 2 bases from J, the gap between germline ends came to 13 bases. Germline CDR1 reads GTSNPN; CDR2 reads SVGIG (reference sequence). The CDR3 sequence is CAWSVSTGINTGELFF. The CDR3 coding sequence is TGTGCCTGGAGTGTCAGCACCGGGATCAACACCGGGGAGCTGTTTTTT.

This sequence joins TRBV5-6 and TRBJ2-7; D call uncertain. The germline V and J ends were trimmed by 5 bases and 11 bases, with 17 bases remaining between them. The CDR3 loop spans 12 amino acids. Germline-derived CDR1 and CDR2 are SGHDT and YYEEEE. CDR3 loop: CASSFRLGPKYF. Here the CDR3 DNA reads TGTGCCAGCAGTTTTAGACTGGGCCCCAAGTACTTC.

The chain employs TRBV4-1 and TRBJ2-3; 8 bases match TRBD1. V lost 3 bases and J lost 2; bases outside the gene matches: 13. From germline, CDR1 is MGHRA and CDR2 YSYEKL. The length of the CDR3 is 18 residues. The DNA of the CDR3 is TGCGCCAGCAGCCAGGACAGGGCTCTCGGCACCGACACAGATACGCAGTATTTT. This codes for CASSQDRALGTDTDTQYF.

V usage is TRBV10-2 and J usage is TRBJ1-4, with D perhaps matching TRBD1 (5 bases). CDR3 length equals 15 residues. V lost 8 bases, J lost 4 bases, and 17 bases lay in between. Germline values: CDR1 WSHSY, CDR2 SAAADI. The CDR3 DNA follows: TGCGCCAGCGGGAACCCGACAGTGCTTAATGAAAAACTGTTTTTT. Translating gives CASGNPTVLNEKLFF.

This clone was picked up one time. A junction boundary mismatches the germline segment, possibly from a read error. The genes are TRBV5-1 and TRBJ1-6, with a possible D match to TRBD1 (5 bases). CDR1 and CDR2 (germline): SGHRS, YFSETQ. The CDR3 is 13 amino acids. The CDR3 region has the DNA TGCACCAGCAAGAGGGACGTGGATTCACCCCTCCACTTT. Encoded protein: CTSKRDVDSPLHF.

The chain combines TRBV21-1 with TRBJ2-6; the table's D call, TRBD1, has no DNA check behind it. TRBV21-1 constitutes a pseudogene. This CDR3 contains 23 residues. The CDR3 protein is CASSKARQGEVPTPNSGANVLTF. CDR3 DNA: TGTGCCAGCAGCAAAGCCCGACAGGGGGAAGTCCCAACTCCAAACTCTGGGGCCAACGTCCTGACTTTC.

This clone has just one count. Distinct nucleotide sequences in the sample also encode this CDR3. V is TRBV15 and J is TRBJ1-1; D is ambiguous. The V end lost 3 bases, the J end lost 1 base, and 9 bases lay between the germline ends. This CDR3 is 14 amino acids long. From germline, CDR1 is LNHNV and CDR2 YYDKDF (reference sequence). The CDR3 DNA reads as TGTGCCACCAGCAGGGGCCCCTCGAACACTGAAGCTTTCTTT. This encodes CATSRGPSNTEAFF.

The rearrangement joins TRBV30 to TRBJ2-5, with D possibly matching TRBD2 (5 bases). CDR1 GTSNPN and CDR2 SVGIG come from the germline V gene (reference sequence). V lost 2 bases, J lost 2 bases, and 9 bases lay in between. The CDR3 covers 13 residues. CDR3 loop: CAWSSGLQETQYF. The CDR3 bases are TGTGCCTGGAGTTCGGGATTGCAAGAGACCCAGTACTTC.

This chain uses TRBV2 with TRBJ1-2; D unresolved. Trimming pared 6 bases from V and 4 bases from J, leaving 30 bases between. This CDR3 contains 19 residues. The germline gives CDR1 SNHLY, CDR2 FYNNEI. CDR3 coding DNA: TGTGCCAGCAGAGACCTCCCCGGAGGGAATAAAAGGGCTAGCTATGGCTACACCTTC. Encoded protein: CASRDLPGGNKRASYGYTF. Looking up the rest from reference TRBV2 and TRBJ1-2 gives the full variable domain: EPEVTQTPSHQVTQMGQEVILRCVPISNHLYFYWYRQILGQKVEFLVSFYNNEISEKSEIFDDQFSVERPDGSNFTLKIRSTKLEDSAMYFCASRDLPGGNKRASYGYTFGSGTRLTVV.

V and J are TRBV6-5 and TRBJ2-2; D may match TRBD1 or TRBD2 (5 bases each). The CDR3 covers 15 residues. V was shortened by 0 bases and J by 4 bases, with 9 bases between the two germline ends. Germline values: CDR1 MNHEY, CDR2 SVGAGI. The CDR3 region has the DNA TGTGCCAGCAGTTACTCGGGGGACCCCACCGGGGAGCTGTTTTTT. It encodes CASSYSGDPTGELFF.

The CDR3 nucleotides are TGTGCCTGGAGTGAACAGGGAAGGAGCAATCAGCCCCAGCATTTT. It encodes CAWSEQGRSNQPQHF. This chain uses TRBV30 with TRBJ1-5, with TRBD1 as a possible D gene (6 bases). The CDR3 totals 15 residues. V dropped 1 base and J dropped 1 base, with 11 bases sitting between them. The germline V gene has CDR1 GTSNPN and CDR2 SVGIG (reference sequence). Full variable domain (outside the CDR3, taken from reference TRBV30 and TRBJ1-5): SQTIHQWPATLVQPVGSPLSLECTVEGTSNPNLYWYRQAAGRGLQLLFYSVGIGQISSEVPQNLSASRPQDRQFILSSKKLLLSDSGFYLCAWSEQGRSNQPQHFGDGTRLSIL.

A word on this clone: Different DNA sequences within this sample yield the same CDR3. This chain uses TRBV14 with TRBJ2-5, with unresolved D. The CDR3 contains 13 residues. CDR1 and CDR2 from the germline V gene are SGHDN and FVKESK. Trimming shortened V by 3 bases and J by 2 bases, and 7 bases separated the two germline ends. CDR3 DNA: TGTGCCAGCAGCCAGAACTCTCAAGAGACCCAGTACTTC. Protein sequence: CASSQNSQETQYF.

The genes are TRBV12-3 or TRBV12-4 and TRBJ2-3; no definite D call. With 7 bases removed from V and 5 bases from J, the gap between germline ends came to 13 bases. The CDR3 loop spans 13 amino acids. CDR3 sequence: CASIGEPLDTQYF. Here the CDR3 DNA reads TGTGCCAGCATTGGGGAACCACTAGATACGCAGTATTTT.

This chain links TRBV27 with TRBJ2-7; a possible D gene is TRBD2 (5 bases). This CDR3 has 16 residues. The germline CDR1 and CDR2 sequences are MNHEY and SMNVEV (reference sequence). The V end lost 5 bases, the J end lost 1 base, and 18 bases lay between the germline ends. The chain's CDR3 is CASSASRGGTSYEQYF. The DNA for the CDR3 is TGTGCCAGCAGTGCCTCTCGGGGTGGTACTTCCTACGAGCAGTACTTC.

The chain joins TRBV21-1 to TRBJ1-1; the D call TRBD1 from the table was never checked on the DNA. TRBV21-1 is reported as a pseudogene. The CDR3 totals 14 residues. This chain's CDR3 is CASSKGSGDTEAFF. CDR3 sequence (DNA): TGTGCCAGCAGCAAGGGATCAGGGGACACTGAAGCTTTCTTT.